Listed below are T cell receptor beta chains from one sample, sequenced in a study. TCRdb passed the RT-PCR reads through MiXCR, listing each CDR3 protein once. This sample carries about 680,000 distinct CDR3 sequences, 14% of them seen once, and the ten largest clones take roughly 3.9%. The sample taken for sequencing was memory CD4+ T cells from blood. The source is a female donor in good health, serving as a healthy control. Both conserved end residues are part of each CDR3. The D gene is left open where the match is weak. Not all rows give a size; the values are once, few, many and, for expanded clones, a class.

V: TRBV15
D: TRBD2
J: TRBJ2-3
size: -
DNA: TGTGCCACCAGCAGAGGGACTAGCGGGAGCGAAGATACGCAGTATTTT
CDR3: CATSRGTSGSEDTQYF

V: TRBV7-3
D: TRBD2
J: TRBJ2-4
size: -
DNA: TGTGCCAGCAGCTCGGACGGGGCTAGCGGGGTTCAGTACTTC
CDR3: CASSSDGASGVQYF

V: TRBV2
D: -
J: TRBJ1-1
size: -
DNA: TGTGCCAGCGGAAGTTCAGGATGGACTGAAGCTTTCTTT
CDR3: CASGSSGWTEAFF

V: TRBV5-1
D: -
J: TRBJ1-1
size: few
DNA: TGCGCCAGCAGCGTGACAGATGGTGGGACTGAAGCTTTCTTT
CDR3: CASSVTDGGTEAFF

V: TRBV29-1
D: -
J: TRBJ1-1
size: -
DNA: TGCAGCGTTGAAGATATGTCAGGGAGCACTGAAGCTTTCTTT
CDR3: CSVEDMSGSTEAFF

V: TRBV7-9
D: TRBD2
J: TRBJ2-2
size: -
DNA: TGTGCCAGCAGCTCGGGACTAGCGGGAGTAGGGAACACCGGGGAGCTGTTTTTT
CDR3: CASSSGLAGVGNTGELFF

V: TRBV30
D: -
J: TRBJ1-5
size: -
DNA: TGTGCCTGGAGTGTAAGAGGGGGCAATCAGCCCCAGCATTTT
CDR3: CAWSVRGGNQPQHF

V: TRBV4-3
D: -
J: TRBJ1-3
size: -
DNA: TGCGCCAGCAGCCACCGGTCCCCTGCGAGCTCTGGAAACACCATATATTTT
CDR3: CASSHRSPASSGNTIYF

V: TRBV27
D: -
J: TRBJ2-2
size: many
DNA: TGTGCCAGCAGCTTTATGAACACCGGGGAGCTGTTTTTT
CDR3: CASSFMNTGELFF

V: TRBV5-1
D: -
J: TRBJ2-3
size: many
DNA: TGCGCCAGCAGCTTGGTACCATACACAGATACGCAGTATTTT
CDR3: CASSLVPYTDTQYF

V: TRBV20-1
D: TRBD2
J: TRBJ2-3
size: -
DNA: TGCAGTGCTACGACTAGCGGGTGGGGCACAGATACGCAGTATTTT
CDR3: CSATTSGWGTDTQYF

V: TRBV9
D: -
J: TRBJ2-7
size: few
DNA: TGTGCCAGCAGCCCCGCTCTGGCTAGCCACGAGCAGTACTTC
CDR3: CASSPALASHEQYF

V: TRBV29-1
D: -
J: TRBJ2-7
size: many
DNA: TGCAGCGTCACCAGGTCGGGACACCTCTACGAGCAGTACTTC
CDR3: CSVTRSGHLYEQYF

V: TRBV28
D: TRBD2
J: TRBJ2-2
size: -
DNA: TGTGCCAGCAGTTTATGGGAACTAGCGGGAGGGCCTACCGGGGAGCTGTTTTTT
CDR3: CASSLWELAGGPTGELFF

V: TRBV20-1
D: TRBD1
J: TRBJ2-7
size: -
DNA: TGCAGTGCTCTTCTTTCGACAGGGACAGTTTACGAGCAGTACTTC
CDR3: CSALLSTGTVYEQYF

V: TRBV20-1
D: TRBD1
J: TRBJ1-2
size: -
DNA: TGCAGTGCTATGGACAGGGGGCGAACTTTGGGCTACACCTTC
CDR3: CSAMDRGRTLGYTF

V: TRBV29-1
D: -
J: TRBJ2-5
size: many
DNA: TGCAGCGTTGGGGGGGGCATGGGGGAAGAGACCCAGTACTTC
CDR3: CSVGGGMGEETQYF

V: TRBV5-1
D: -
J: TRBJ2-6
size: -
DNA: TGCGCCAGCAGCTTGTCGCGTCGCTCTGGGGCCAACGTCCTGACTTTC
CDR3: CASSLSRRSGANVLTF

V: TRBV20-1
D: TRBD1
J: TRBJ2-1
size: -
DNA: TGCAGTGCTCCCGACGATGGACAGGGATACAATGAGCAGTTCTTC
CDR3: CSAPDDGQGYNEQFF

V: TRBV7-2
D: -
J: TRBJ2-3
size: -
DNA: TGTGCCAGCAGCTTCAGACGCGATACGCAGTATTTT
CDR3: CASSFRRDTQYF

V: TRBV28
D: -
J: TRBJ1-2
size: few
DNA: TGTGCCAGCAGTTTTAGGGGCCCCTATGGCTACACCTTC
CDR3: CASSFRGPYGYTF

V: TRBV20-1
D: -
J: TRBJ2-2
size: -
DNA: TGCAGTGCTAGGGCCAGGGAGGCCGGGGAGCTGTTTTTT
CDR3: CSARAREAGELFF

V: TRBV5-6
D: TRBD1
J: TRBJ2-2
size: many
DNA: TGTGCCAGCAGCCACAGTTGGGACAGGAGTAACACCGGGGAGCTGTTTTTT
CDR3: CASSHSWDRSNTGELFF

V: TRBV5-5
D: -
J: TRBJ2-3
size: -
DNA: TGTGCCAGCAGCTTGCCCCGGGAGGGGGCTACGCAGTATTTT
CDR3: CASSLPREGATQYF

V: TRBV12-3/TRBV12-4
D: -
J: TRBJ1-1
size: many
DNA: TGTGCCAGCAGTATCGGGGGGGACACTGAAGCTTTCTTT
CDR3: CASSIGGDTEAFF

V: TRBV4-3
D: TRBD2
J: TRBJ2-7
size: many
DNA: TGCGCCAGCAGCCAAGATCGACTAGCGGGAGGGTCCGAGCAGTACTTC
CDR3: CASSQDRLAGGSEQYF

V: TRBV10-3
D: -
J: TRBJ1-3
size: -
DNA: TGTGCCGGTCAGCAAATCTCTGGAAACACCATATATTTT
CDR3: CAGQQISGNTIYF

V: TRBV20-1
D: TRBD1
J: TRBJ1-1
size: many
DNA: TGCAGTGCTCGGACAGGGGTTAGGAGCACTGAAGCTTTCTTT
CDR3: CSARTGVRSTEAFF

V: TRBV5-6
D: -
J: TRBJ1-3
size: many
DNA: TGTGCCAGCGGCTCTGGAAACACCATATATTTT
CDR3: CASGSGNTIYF

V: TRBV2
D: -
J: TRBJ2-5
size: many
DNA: TGTGCCAGCAAGTTCCAAGAGACCCAGTACTTC
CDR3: CASKFQETQYF

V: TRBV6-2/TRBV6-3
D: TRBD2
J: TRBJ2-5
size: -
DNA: TGTGCCAGCAGCCACGGACTAGCGGAGACCCAGTACTTC
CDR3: CASSHGLAETQYF

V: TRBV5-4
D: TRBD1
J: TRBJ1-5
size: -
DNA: TGTGCCAGCAGCTTTTGTATGAACCCTTGGACAGGGCCGAATAGCAATCAGCCCCAGCATTTT
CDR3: CASSFCMNPWTGPNSNQPQHF

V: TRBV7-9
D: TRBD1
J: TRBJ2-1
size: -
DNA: TGTGCCAGCAGCTGGGGACAGGGGGACAATGAGCAGTTCTTC
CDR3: CASSWGQGDNEQFF

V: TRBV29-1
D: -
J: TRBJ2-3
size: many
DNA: TGCAGCGTTGACGAGCGGAGGCCAGATACGCAGTATTTT
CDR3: CSVDERRPDTQYF

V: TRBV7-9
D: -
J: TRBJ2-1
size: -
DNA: TGTGCCAGCAGCCCCCCGGTTGGGGCTCTGGGGGAGCAGTTCTTC
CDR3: CASSPPVGALGEQFF

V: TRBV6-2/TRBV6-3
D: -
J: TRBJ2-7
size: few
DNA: TGTGCCAGCAGCCACGGGGACCCCGCGGGTTACGAGCAGTACTTC
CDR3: CASSHGDPAGYEQYF

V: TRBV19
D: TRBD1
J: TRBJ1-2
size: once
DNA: TGTGCCAGTAGTATTCCGAGTCCCCCACACAGGGGCAATAACTATGGCTACACCTTC
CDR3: CASSIPSPPHRGNNYGYTF

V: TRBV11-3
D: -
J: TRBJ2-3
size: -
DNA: TGCGCCAGCAGCTCCGGAAGGGGTAGTGAGCGAGATACGCAGTATTTT
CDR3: CASSSGRGSERDTQYF

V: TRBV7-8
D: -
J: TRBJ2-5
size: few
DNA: TGTGCCAGCAGCTTAGTACTTAAAGAGACCCAGTACTTC
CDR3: CASSLVLKETQYF

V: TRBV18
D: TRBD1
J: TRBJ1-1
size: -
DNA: TGTGCCAGCTCACCAGGGACAGGGGTTTTTGTCACTGAAGCTTTCTTT
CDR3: CASSPGTGVFVTEAFF

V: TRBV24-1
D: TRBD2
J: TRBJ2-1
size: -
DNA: TGTGCCACCAGTGACCTAGCGGGAGGGCCCCCAGAATACAATGAGCAGTTCTTC
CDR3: CATSDLAGGPPEYNEQFF

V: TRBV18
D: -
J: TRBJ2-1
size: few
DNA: TGTGCCAGCTCACCAATTACTAGCTCCTACAATGAGCAGTTCTTC
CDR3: CASSPITSSYNEQFF